This TCR beta chain was identified during a study of blood T cells in healthy people across ages. Study outcomes and limitations: Roughly linear age-related decline in beta diversity appeared, significant by age about 40.

Sample-barcoded 5' priming and a J-beta primer mix drove a second PCR of roughly 7 to 11 cycles. TCRdb processed the 5' RACE reads anew with MiXCR; each CDR3 protein has one entry. The table lists some 890,000 distinct CDR3 sequences, roughly 28% of them singletons. V lost 5 bases to trimming and J lost 11 bases, with 21 bases between them. The CDR3 is 14 residues long. Germline CDR1 is SEHNR and CDR2 is FQNEAQ (reference sequence). Concerning this clonotype: The antigen is undetermined.

The sample also formed part of further work on T cells of mothers and their children.

Sequencing was performed on blood. This clonotype was obtained from a woman between 40 and 50 years old in good health. V gene TRBV7-9 combines with J gene TRBJ2-5; no clear D. In DNA, the CDR3 is TGTGCCAGCAGCCCCCATACTACCCACAATGAGCAGTACTTC. Amino acids: CASSPHTTHNEQYF.